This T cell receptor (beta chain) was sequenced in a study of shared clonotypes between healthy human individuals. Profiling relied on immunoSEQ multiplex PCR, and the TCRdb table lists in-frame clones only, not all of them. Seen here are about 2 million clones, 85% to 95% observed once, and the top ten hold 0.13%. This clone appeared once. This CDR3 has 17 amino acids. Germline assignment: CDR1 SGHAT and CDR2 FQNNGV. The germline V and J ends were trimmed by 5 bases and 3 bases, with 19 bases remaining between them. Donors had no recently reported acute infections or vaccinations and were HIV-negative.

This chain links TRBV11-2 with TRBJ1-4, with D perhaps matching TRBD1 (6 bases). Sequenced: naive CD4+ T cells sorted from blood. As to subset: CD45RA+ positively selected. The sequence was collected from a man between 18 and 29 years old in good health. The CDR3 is CASSVGATGWANEKLFF. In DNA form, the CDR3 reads TGTGCCAGCAGCGTGGGCGCAACAGGGTGGGCTAATGAAAAACTGTTTTTT. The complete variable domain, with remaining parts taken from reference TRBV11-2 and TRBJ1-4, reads EAGVAQSPRYKIIEKRQSVAFWCNPISGHATLYWYQQILGQGPKLLIQFQNNGVVDDSQLPKDRFSAERLKGVDSTLKIQPAKLEDSAVYLCASSVGATGWANEKLFFGSGTQLSVL.